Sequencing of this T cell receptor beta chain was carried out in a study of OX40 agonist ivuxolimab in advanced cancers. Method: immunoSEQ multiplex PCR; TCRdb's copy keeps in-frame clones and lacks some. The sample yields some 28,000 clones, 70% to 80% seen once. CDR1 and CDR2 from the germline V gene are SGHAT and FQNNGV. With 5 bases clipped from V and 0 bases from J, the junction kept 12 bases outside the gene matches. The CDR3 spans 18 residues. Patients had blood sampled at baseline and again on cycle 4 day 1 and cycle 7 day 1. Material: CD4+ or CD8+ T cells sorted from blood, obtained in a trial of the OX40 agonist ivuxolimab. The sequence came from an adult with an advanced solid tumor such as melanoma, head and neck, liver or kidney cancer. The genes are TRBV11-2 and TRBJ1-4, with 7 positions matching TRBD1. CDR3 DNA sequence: TGTGCCAGCAGCCCAAAACAGGGGCCCCTTGCAACTAATGAAAAACTGTTTTTT. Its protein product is CASSPKQGPLATNEKLFF.